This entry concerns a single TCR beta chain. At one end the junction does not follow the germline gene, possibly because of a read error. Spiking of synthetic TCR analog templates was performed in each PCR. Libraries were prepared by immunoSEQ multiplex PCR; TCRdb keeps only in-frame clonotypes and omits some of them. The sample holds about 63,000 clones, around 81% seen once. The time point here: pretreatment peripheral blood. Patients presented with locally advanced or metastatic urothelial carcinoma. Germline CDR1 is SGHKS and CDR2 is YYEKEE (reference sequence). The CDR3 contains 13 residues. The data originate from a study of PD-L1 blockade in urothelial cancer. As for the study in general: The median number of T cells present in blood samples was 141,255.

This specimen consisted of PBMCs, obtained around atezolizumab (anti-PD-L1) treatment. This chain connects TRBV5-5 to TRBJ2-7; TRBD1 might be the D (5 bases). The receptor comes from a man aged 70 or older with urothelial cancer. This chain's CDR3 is CASRLGPDYEQYF. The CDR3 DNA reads TGTGCCAGCAGATTGGGGCCCGACTACGAGCAGTACTTC.